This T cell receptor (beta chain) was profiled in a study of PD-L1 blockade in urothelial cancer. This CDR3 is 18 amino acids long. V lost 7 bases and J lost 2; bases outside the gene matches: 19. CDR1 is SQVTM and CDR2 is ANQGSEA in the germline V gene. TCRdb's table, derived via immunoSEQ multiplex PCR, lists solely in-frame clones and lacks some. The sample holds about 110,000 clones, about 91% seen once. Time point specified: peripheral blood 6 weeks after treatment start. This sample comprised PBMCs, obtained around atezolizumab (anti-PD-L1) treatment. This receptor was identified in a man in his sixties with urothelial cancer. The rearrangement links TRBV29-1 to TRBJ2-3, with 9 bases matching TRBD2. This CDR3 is CSARGAAPREGLTDTQYF. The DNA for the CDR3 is TGCAGCGCCCGGGGTGCAGCCCCGCGGGAGGGCCTCACAGATACGCAGTATTTT.